The count of the clone carrying this T cell receptor beta chain is one. Its specificity is unknown. The source of the sample is a study of CD8+CD57+ T cells in acquired aplastic anemia. The overall study: An average of roughly 3 ug of DNA was obtained from sorted CD4+ and CD8+ cells. The study's findings and limits: The study identified twenty-nine CD8+ CDR3 sequences shared by patients and controls. With respect to CD8+ Simpson's diversity, patients and controls did not differ significantly.

The template for TCR beta VDJ and CDR3 sequence profiling was genomic DNA. TCRdb used MiXCR to reprocess the reads, holding one entry per CDR3 protein. The data hold around 180,000 distinct CDR3 sequences, with 55% to 70% observed a single time. The TCR originated in a human donor with severe aplastic anemia or a healthy control (not recorded which). The sample consisted of sorted CD4+, CD8+, or CD8+CD57+ T cells (not recorded which) from PBMCs.

In DNA, the CDR3 is TGTGCCAGCAGCCCGGACAGAAGAATGCACACTGAAGCTTTCTTT. Amino acids: CASSPDRRMHTEAFF. V is TRBV14 and J is TRBJ1-1; tentatively, D is TRBD1 (6 bases). From germline, CDR1 is SGHDN and CDR2 FVKESK. V lost 4 bases and J 3 bases, leaving 15 bases between the germline ends. CDR3 length: 15 residues.